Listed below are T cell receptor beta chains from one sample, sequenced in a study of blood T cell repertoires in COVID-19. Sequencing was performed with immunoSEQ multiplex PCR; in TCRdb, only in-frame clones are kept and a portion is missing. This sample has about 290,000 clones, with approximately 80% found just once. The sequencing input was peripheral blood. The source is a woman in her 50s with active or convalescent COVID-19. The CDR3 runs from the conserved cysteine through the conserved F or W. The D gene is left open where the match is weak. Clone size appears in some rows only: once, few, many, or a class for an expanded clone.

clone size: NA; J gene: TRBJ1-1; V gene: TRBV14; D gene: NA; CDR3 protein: CASSHIDSRVTFF; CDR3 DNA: TGTGCCAGCAGCCATATCGACAGTAGGGTGACTTTCTTT
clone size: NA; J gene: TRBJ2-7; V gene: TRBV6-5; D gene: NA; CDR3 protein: CASSYFGFSSEQYF; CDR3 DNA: TGTGCCAGCAGTTACTTTGGATTTTCTAGCGAGCAGTACTTC
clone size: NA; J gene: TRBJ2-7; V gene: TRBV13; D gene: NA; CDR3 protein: CASSSDSSSYEQYF; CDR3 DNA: TGTGCCAGCAGCTCGGACAGCAGCTCCTACGAGCAGTACTTC
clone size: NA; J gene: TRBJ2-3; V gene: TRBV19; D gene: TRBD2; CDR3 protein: CASSFLAGGGDTQYF; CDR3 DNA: TGTGCCAGTAGTTTCCTAGCGGGAGGAGGAGATACGCAGTATTTT
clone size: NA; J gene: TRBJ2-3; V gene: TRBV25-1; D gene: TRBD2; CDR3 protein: CASSGSGILTDTQYF; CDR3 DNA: TGTGCCAGCAGTGGGAGCGGGATCTTGACAGATACGCAGTATTTT
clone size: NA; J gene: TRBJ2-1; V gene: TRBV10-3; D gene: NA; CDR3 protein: CAISGGLRGMGDEQFF; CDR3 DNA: TGTGCCATCAGTGGCGGACTCAGGGGAATGGGCGATGAGCAGTTCTTC
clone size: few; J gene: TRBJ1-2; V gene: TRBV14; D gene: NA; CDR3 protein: CASSQDLGTGRHGGYTF; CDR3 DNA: TGTGCCAGCAGCCAAGATCTAGGAACAGGCCGTCACGGGGGCTACACCTTC
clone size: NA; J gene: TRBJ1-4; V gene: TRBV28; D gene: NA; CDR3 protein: CASSPGLAEKLFF; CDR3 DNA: TGTGCCAGCAGTCCTGGACTGGCTGAAAAACTGTTTTTT
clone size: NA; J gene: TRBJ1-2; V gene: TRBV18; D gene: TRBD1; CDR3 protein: CASSPDRAPSLGDYGYTF; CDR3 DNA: TGTGCCAGCTCACCGGACAGGGCGCCGTCCCTGGGGGACTATGGCTACACCTTC
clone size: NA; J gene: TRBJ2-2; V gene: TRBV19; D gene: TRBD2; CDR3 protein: CASRHRTSGGNTGELFF; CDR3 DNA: TGTGCCAGTAGGCACCGGACTAGCGGGGGGAACACCGGGGAGCTGTTTTTT
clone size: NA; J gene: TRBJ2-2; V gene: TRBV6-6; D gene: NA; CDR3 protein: CASSGGTGTGELFF; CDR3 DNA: TGTGCCAGCAGTGGAGGGACGGGAACCGGGGAGCTGTTTTTT
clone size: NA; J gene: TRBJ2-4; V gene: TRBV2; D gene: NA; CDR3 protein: CASSQGMNIQYF; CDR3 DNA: TGTGCCAGCAGCCAGGGGATGAACATTCAGTACTTC
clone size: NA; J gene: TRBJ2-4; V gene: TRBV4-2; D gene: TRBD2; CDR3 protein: CASSQVAGLAKNIQYF; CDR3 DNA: TGTGCCAGCAGCCAAGTAGCGGGCCTCGCCAAAAACATTCAGTACTTC
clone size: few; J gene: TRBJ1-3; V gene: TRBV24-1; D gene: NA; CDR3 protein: CATSDSSGSGNTIYF; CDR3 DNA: TGTGCCACCAGTGATTCGTCCGGCTCTGGAAACACCATATATTTT
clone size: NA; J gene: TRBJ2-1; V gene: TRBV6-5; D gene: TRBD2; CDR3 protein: CASSSVLAGGYNEQFF; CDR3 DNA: TGTGCCAGCAGTTCCGTCCTAGCGGGGGGTTACAATGAGCAGTTCTTC
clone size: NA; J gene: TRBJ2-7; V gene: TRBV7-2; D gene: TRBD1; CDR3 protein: CASSLGQGNYEQYF; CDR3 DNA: TGTGCCAGCAGCTTAGGACAGGGAAACTACGAGCAGTACTTC
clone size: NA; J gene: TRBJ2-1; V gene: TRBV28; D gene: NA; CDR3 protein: CASSLFASRNEQFF; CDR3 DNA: TGTGCCAGCAGTTTATTCGCTTCCCGGAATGAGCAGTTCTTC
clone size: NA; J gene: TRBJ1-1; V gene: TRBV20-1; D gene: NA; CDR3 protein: CSASKGRLYTEAFF; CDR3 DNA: TGCAGTGCTAGTAAAGGCAGGTTATACACTGAAGCTTTCTTT
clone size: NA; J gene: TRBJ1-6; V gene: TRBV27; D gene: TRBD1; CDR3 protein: CASSPGTVFNSPLHF; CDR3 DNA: TGTGCCAGCAGTCCCGGGACAGTTTTTAATTCACCCCTCCACTTT
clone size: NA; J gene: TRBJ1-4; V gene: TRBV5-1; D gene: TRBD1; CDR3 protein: CASSHGQVPTNEKLFF; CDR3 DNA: TGCGCCAGCAGTCATGGACAGGTGCCAACTAATGAAAAACTGTTTTTT
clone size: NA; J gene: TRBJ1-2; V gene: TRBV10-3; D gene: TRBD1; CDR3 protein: CAISDLFRTGSNYGYTF; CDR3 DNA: TGTGCCATCAGTGACCTCTTTCGGACAGGCTCCAACTATGGCTACACCTTC
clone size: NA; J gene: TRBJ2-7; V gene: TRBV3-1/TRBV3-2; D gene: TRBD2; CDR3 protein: CASSPLGGSVYEQYF; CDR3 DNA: TGTGCCAGCAGCCCACTGGGCGGGAGCGTCTACGAGCAGTACTTC
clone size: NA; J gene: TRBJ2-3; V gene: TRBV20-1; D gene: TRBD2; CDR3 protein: CSASNAGGPPTQYF; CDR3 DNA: TGCAGTGCTAGTAACGCGGGAGGCCCCCCGACGCAGTATTTT
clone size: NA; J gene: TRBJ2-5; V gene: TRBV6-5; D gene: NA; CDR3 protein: CASQAGDSDWETQYF; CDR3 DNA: TGTGCCAGTCAGGCCGGGGACTCGGATTGGGAGACCCAGTACTTC
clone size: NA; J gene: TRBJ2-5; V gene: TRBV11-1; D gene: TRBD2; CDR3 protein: CASGNSGAETQYF; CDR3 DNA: TGTGCCAGCGGCAACAGCGGGGCAGAGACCCAGTACTTC
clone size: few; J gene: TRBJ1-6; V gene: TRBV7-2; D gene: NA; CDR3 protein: CASSTEWRSPLHF; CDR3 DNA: TGTGCCAGTTCAACGGAGTGGCGTTCACCCCTCCACTTT
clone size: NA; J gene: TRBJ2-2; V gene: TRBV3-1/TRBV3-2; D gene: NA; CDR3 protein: CASSQDMFSTGELFF; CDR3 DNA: TGTGCCAGCAGCCAAGATATGTTTTCCACCGGGGAGCTGTTTTTT
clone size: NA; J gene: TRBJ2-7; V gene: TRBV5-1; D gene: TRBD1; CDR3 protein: CASRDRVSEQYF; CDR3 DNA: TGCGCCAGCCGGGACAGGGTTAGCGAGCAGTACTTC
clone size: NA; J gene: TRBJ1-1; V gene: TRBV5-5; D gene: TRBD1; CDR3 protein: CASSFQTGVGTEAFF; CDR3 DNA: TGTGCCAGCAGTTTTCAGACAGGGGTGGGCACTGAAGCTTTCTTT
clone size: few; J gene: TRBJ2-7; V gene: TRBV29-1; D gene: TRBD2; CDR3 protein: CSVRYTSGRAEEQYF; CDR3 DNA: TGCAGCGTTCGATATACTAGCGGGAGGGCCGAAGAGCAGTACTTC
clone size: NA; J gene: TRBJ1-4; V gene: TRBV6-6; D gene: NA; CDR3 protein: CASSSQGEREKLFF; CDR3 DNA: TGTGCCAGCAGTTCACAGGGAGAAAGAGAGAAACTGTTTTTT
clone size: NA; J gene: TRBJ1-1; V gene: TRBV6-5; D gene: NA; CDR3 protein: CASRPQGLGNTEAFF; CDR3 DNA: TGTGCCAGCAGGCCTCAGGGGCTTGGGAACACTGAAGCTTTCTTT
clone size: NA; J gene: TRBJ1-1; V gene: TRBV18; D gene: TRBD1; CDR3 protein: CASSPRTGETEAFF; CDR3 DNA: TGTGCCAGCTCACCACGGACAGGGGAAACTGAAGCTTTCTTT
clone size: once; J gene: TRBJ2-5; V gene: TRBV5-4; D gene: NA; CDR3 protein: CASSFSSGSVETQYF; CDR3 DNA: TGTGCCAGCAGCTTCTCGTCAGGGTCCGTTGAGACCCAGTACTTC
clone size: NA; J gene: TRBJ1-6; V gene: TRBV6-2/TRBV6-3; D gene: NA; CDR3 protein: CASSYSTGGNSPLHF; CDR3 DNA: TGTGCCAGCAGTTACTCGACAGGAGGCAATTCACCCCTCCACTTT
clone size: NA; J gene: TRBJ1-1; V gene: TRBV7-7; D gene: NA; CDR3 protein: CASSPGGIAEAFF; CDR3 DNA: TGTGCCAGCAGCCCGGGGGGAATTGCTGAAGCTTTCTTT
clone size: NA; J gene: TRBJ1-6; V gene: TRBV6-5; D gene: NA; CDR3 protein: CASKKGDSPLHF; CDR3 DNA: TGTGCCAGCAAGAAAGGAGATTCACCCCTCCACTTT
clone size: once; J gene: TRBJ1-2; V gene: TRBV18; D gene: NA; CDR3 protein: CASSLPTQYTGGYYGYTF; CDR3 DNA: TGTGCCAGCTCACTCCCCACTCAATACACGGGGGGATACTATGGCTACACCTTC
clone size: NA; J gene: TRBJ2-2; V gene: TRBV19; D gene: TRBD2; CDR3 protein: CASSIVGGTGELFF; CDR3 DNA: TGTGCCAGTAGTATAGTGGGGGGGACCGGGGAGCTGTTTTTT